Here is one T cell receptor (beta chain) with its context. It lacks a known antigen. Base-call qualities are not available, and no considerably larger clone is one nucleotide away. This entry is derived from a study of Ad26.COV2.S vaccination and SARS-CoV-2 variants (dated by TCRdb to the early 2020s). Regarding the research as a whole: Donors in the vaccine arm were drawn from COV1001, a multicentre, randomized, double-blind, placebo-controlled phase I-IIa trial testing Ad26.COV2.S in healthy adults. TCRbeta repertoire sequencing was used to assess the specificity and breadth of SARS-CoV-2-reactive T cell receptors after Ad26.COV2.S vaccination. Investigators did not know the trial group allocation while performing experiments and assessing outcomes. Ad26.COV2.S was administered intramuscularly at a dose of 5x10^10 or 1x10^11 viral particles, either as one shot or as two shots given 56 days apart. Trial participants were randomized into five groups of five, in which low-dose or high-dose Ad26.COV2.S was given once or twice, or placebo was given on both occasions. The TCR-sequenced set comprised around 32 samples: some 20 Ad26.COV2.S vaccine recipients, 5 placebo recipients and 8 SARS-CoV-2 convalescent individuals. General findings and caveats noted by the study authors: Vaccine and placebo recipients had similar non-spike TCR breadth, a finding consistent with the vaccine containing only spike. Higher spike-specific TCR breadth was observed in Ad26.COV2.S recipients than in placebo recipients (P = 0.0014). It was noted by the authors that total T cell responses may have been underestimated by the TCR breadth and depth analyses. The study was not powered to compare responses between vaccine doses or regimens. Substantial breadth of spike-specific CD8+ and CD4+ T cell responses was reported after vaccination.

Per the publication, the treatment or condition label means: approximately 18 received Ad26.COV2.S at low or high dose, single or two shots; roughly five received placebo; per-sample allocation not given. Repertoires of vaccine and placebo recipients were sequenced from samples taken on day 63 after the first injection. Cohort 1b enrolled about two dozen adults aged 18-55 years at a single site in Boston, USA, between 29 July and 7 August 2020. As a vaccine, Ad26.COV2.S was a replication-incompetent adenovirus type 26 vector that expressed a prefusion-stabilized SARS-CoV-2 spike protein derived from the original Wuhan strain. TCRbeta CDR3 regions were sequenced with the immunoSEQ Assay. After extraction, genomic DNA underwent amplification by bias-controlled multiplex PCR, followed by high-throughput sequencing. On the authors' methods: Collapsing and filtering of sequences were performed to quantify the absolute abundance of each unique TCRbeta CDR3 region. T cell fraction was estimated by normalizing TCRbeta template counts to usable DNA, which was measured by amplifying reference genes present in all nucleated cells. Repertoire TCRs were annotated as SARS-CoV-2-specific by exact matching of V gene, CDR3 amino acid sequence and J gene to a known reactive TCR set. The reference SARS-CoV-2 TCR set came from MIRA and was filtered for enrichment in COVID-19-positive ImmuneCODE repertoires, removing public or cross-reactive TCRs. Based on the MIRA antigens, annotated TCRs were further analysed at the level of specific ORF or position within ORF. Depth was the summed frequency of annotated unique rearrangements, while breadth was defined as annotated unique rearrangements over total unique productive rearrangements. Two-sided Wilcoxon rank-sum tests were used to compare TCR breadth between groups. TCRdb carries this immuneACCESS record with in-frame sequences only. Its versions omit some clonotypes, under half of them owing to an unresolved V gene in the studies checked, with the rest unexplained. The DNA gave D and trimming, while V, J and clone size come from that table. In all, the sample holds about 410,000 clones, and about 91% of those were seen once. 1.5% to 2% of the sample is in the top ten clones.

In the germline V gene, CDR1 corresponds to SGHVS and CDR2 to FNYEAQ. V ends up 3 bases short and J 6 bases short, with an unmatched junction base count of 3. From the cysteine up to the phenylalanine, the CDR3 has a length of 15 residues. The entry retains the CDR3 DNA only, 45 bases that are in frame from base 1. The TCR was taken from a person between 18 and 60 years old who received the Ad26.COV2.S COVID-19 vaccine or a placebo. Rearrangement joined TRBV7-6 to TRBJ2-1; 12 central nucleotides agree with TRBD2. The sequenced sample was peripheral blood, obtained in a trial of Ad26.COV2.S vaccine versus placebo. CDR3 reads: CASSFRLAGANEQFF. The DNA reads TGTGCCAGCAGCTTCCGACTAGCGGGAGCCAATGAGCAGTTCTTC.